The 28 T cell receptor beta chains reported below all come from one sample, sequenced in a study of T-cell memory formation after mild COVID-19. TCRdb reprocessed the 5' RACE reads via MiXCR and lists one record per CDR3 protein. The profile shows roughly 450,000 distinct CDR3 sequences, 15% to 20% of them singletons. Sequenced: PBMCs or a T cell subset sorted from them (not recorded which). These receptors all stem from an adult woman who had mild COVID-19 (a few samples of this study predate the infection). Cell type and time point are not known.

In its sample, this clonotype was seen once. The chain has TRBV6-5 and TRBJ1-1; 7 bases align to TRBD1. CDR1 MNHEY and CDR2 SVGAGI come from the germline V gene. V lost 6 bases and J lost 5; bases outside the gene matches: 12. This CDR3 has 15 amino acids. In nucleotides, the CDR3 is TGTGCCAGCAGAGGACGTACAGGGGTTTGGACTGAAGCTTTCTTT. It yields the protein CASRGRTGVWTEAFF.

In its sample, this clonotype was seen a few times. For the CDR3, the DNA is TGCGCCAGCAGCTCCCTTCCGGGTAGGGACTATGGCTACACCTTC. Encoded protein: CASSSLPGRDYGYTF. The chain recombines TRBV5-1 with TRBJ1-2; D is undetermined. CDR3 length: 15 residues. Per the germline V gene, CDR1 is SGHRS and CDR2 is YFSETQ. The V end was cut by 3 bases, the J end by 3 bases, with 15 bases between.

This sequence joins TRBV7-6 and TRBJ1-2; D is ambiguous. Germline CDR1 and CDR2: SGHVS and FNYEAQ. The CDR3 is 14 residues long. V shed 5 bases and J shed 6 bases, with 16 bases lying between them. CDR3 bases: TGTGCCAGCAGCCCGCGGCGGGGTCCCGATGGCTACACCTTC. This encodes CASSPRRGPDGYTF.

J is TRBJ2-4 and V is TRBV14; 13 nucleotides line up with TRBD2. CDR1 and CDR2 from the germline V gene are SGHDN and FVKESK. The length of the CDR3 is 19 residues. V dropped 0 bases and J dropped 2; count of bases not matched to a gene: 7. The CDR3 sequence: CASSQDSLTSGGSKNIQYF. CDR3 DNA: TGTGCCAGCAGCCAAGATTCGCTGACTAGCGGGGGGTCCAAAAACATTCAGTACTTC.

This clonotype has just a few counts. J is TRBJ2-7 and V is TRBV4-1; 9 bases line up with TRBD1. Unmatched junction bases numbered 4, after V lost 4 bases and J lost 0 bases. Germline CDR1 reads MGHRA; CDR2 reads YSYEKL. This CDR3 is 15 amino acids long. The chain's CDR3 is CASSRQGVGSYEQYF. The CDR3 coding sequence is TGCGCCAGCAGCCGACAGGGGGTCGGCTCCTACGAGCAGTACTTC.

This clonotype has only a few counts. The V call is TRBV27, the J call TRBJ2-2; D gene unclear. Between the trimmed V and J ends, which lost 3 bases and 5 bases, there was a span of 16 bases. This CDR3 comprises 16 residues. Germline V gene sequence: CDR1 MNHEY, CDR2 SMNVEV (reference sequence). The CDR3 protein is CASSFQNTRRTGELFF. DNA of the CDR3: TGTGCCAGCAGTTTTCAAAACACCCGAAGGACCGGGGAGCTGTTTTTT.

The gene calls are TRBV7-9 and TRBJ1-1, with D unresolved. This CDR3 is built from 15 residues. Trimming shortened V by 1 base and J by 3 bases, and 12 bases separated the two germline ends. In germline, CDR1 is SEHNR, CDR2 FQNEAQ (reference sequence). The CDR3 bases are TGTGCCAGCAGCTTAGTTTTCCCCGGGGACACTGAAGCTTTCTTT. It codes for CASSLVFPGDTEAFF. The full variable domain, its missing parts supplied by reference TRBV7-9 and TRBJ1-1, is DTGVSQNPRHKITKRGQNVTFRCDPISEHNRLYWYRQTLGQGPEFLTYFQNEAQLEKSRLLSDRFSAERPKGSFSTLEIQRTEQGDSAMYLCASSLVFPGDTEAFFGQGTRLTVV.

V gene TRBV6-4 combines with J gene TRBJ2-7; the match to TRBD2 covers 11 bases. The junction had 0 bases not matched to a gene; V was cut back by 0 bases and J by 2 bases. Germline assignment: CDR1 MRHNA and CDR2 SNTAGT. The CDR3 sequence is 15 residues long. CDR3 in amino acids: CASSDSSGGAYEQYF. The CDR3 DNA reads as TGTGCCAGCAGTGACTCTAGCGGGGGGGCCTACGAGCAGTACTTC.

This clonotype was seen many times. The chain links TRBV20-1 to TRBJ2-6; maybe TRBD1 (6 bases). Germline assignment: CDR1 DFQATT and CDR2 SNEGSKA (reference sequence). The length of the CDR3 is 16 residues. Trimming left V 1 base short and J 0 bases short, with 10 bases between. The DNA for the CDR3 is TGCAGTGCTAGAGGTGGGGACACCTCTGGGGCCAACGTCCTGACTTTC. It encodes CSARGGDTSGANVLTF.

In nucleotides, the CDR3 is TGTGCCATCAGCAGACAGGGTACCCGGAATTCACCCCTCCACTTT. This translates into CAISRQGTRNSPLHF. The chain links TRBV10-3 to TRBJ1-6; 7 bases match TRBD1. The CDR3 runs to 15 residues. Germline assignment: CDR1 ENHRY and CDR2 SYGVKD. With V trimmed by 6 bases and J by 7 bases, 9 bases remained unmatched.

This clonotype was detected only a few times. The rearrangement joins TRBV20-1 to TRBJ2-1; 14 nucleotides align to TRBD2. This CDR3 region has 15 residues. CDR1 DFQATT and CDR2 SNEGSKA come from the germline V gene (reference sequence). After removal of 6 bases from V and 9 bases from J, the junction contained 10 bases not matched to a gene. The CDR3 protein is CSAYTGTSGGGEQFF. The CDR3 coding sequence is TGCAGTGCATACACCGGGACTAGCGGGGGAGGTGAGCAGTTCTTC.

The rearrangement links TRBV12-3 or TRBV12-4 to TRBJ2-1; 9 bases map to TRBD2. The trim removed 4 bases at V and 4 bases at J, leaving 5 bases unmatched. The CDR3 is 15 amino acids. CDR3 sequence: CASSSLAGYYNEQFF. CDR3 sequence (DNA): TGTGCCAGCAGTTCCCTAGCGGGATATTACAATGAGCAGTTCTTC.

This clonotype was found a few times. This chain joins TRBV5-4 and TRBJ1-1, with D unclear. The length of the CDR3 is 14 residues. The germline CDR1 and CDR2 sequences are SGHNT and YYREEE (reference sequence). With 4 bases removed from V and 1 base from J, the gap between germline ends came to 11 bases. This CDR3 is CASSPARRNTEAFF. In DNA form, the CDR3 reads TGTGCCAGCAGCCCGGCGCGGAGGAACACTGAAGCTTTCTTT. The entire variable domain, with the rest obtained from reference TRBV5-4 and TRBJ1-1, is as follows: ETGVTQSPTHLIKTRGQQVTLRCSSQSGHNTVSWYQQALGQGPQFIFQYYREEENGRGNFPPRFSGLQFPNYSSELNVNALELDDSALYLCASSPARRNTEAFFGQGTRLTVV.

This clonotype showed up just a few times. J is TRBJ2-1 and V is TRBV7-9; D gene uncertain. The germline V gene has CDR1 SEHNR and CDR2 FQNEAQ (reference sequence). Trimming removed 1 base from V and 4 bases from J, with 8 bases in between. The CDR3 extends over 14 amino acids. In DNA, the CDR3 is TGTGCCAGCAGCTTAGACAGTGTTTACAATGAGCAGTTCTTC. Protein product: CASSLDSVYNEQFF.

This clonotype was counted many times. This chain connects TRBV6-1 to TRBJ2-7, with 7 bases that match TRBD2. The germline gives CDR1 MNHNS, CDR2 SASEGT. J lost 3 bases, V lost 8 bases, and 16 bases had no gene match. The CDR3 length is 16 residues. The CDR3 DNA follows: TGTGCCAGCTTCTACGATTGGCGGGGGTTGTTCTACGAGCAGTACTTC. Its translation is CASFYDWRGLFYEQYF.

This chain connects TRBV19 to TRBJ1-1; D is unclear. Trimming took off 3 bases at V and 5 bases at J, with 13 bases between the two ends. CDR1 and CDR2 from the germline V gene are LNHDA and SQIVND (reference sequence). This CDR3 spans 14 amino acids. The CDR3 region is CASSINPGKTEAFF. The CDR3 nucleotides are TGTGCCAGTAGTATTAATCCGGGTAAAACTGAAGCTTTCTTT.

This clonotype appeared a few times. The chain links TRBV11-3 to TRBJ2-5, with D maybe TRBD2 (6 bases). Trimming removed 3 bases at V and 4 bases at J, with 15 bases between. CDR1 SGHNT and CDR2 YENEEA come from the germline V gene. The CDR3 has 15 residues. This chain's CDR3 is CASSFGTGDLETQYF. The CDR3 nucleotides are TGTGCCAGCAGCTTCGGGACGGGGGACCTAGAGACCCAGTACTTC.

The rearrangement links TRBV15 to TRBJ2-7; D may correspond to TRBD1 or TRBD2 (6 bases each). V gave up 3 bases and J gave up 3 bases, with 21 bases separating them. Germline CDR1 LNHNV, CDR2 YYDKDF (reference sequence). This CDR3 is 17 amino acids long. The CDR3 reads CATSREGVGGLSYEQYF. The CDR3 nucleotides are TGTGCCACCAGCAGGGAGGGTGTTGGGGGGCTGAGCTACGAGCAGTACTTC.

This chain links TRBV10-3 with TRBJ1-2; 7 bases line up with TRBD1. With 3 bases clipped from V and 3 bases from J, the junction kept 4 bases outside the gene matches. The CDR3 loop spans 14 amino acids. Looked up from germline, CDR1 is ENHRY and CDR2 is SYGVKD. CDR3 loop: CAISDPTGDYGYTF. The CDR3 nucleotides are TGTGCCATCAGTGACCCTACAGGGGACTATGGCTACACCTTC.

This chain links TRBV4-2 with TRBJ2-1; 13 nucleotides agree with TRBD2. Unmatched junction bases numbered 6, after V lost 5 bases and J lost 2 bases. The CDR3 spans 17 residues. The germline V gene has CDR1 LGHNA and CDR2 YNFKEQ. The CDR3 DNA reads TGTGCCAGCAGCACCCGAACTAGCGGGGGGGCCTACAATGAGCAGTTCTTC. As protein: CASSTRTSGGAYNEQFF.

The gene calls are TRBV7-7 and TRBJ2-2, with unresolved D. CDR3 length: 12 amino acids. Trimming removed 5 bases at V and 6 bases at J, with 7 bases between. Germline V gene data show CDR1 as SSHAT and CDR2 as FNYEAQ (reference sequence). The CDR3: CASSHPAGELFF. The CDR3 nucleotides are TGTGCCAGCAGCCACCCTGCCGGGGAGCTGTTTTTT.

In its sample, this clonotype was seen a few times. V is TRBV12-3 or TRBV12-4 and J is TRBJ1-5; TRBD1 matches 10 bases. This CDR3 is 16 amino acids long. With 8 bases clipped from V and 6 bases from J, the junction kept 13 bases outside the gene matches. The CDR3 loop is CASCYSGTGVGQPQHF. CDR3 bases: TGTGCCAGCTGTTATTCCGGGACAGGGGTCGGTCAGCCCCAGCATTTT.

This sequence joins TRBV6-6 and TRBJ2-7, with D perhaps assigned TRBD1 or TRBD2 (5 bases each). The CDR3 contains 14 residues. V lost 7 bases, J lost 0 bases, and 13 bases lay in between. Germline V gene sequence: CDR1 MNHNY, CDR2 SVGAGI (reference sequence). This chain's CDR3 is CASKEGPSSYEQYF. The DNA of the CDR3 is TGTGCCAGCAAAGAGGGGCCCAGCTCCTACGAGCAGTACTTC.

The chain joins TRBV24-1 to TRBJ2-3, with 9 bases identical to TRBD2. The CDR3 is made up of 16 amino acids. CDR1 is KGHDR and CDR2 is SFDVKD in the germline V gene. Unmatched junction bases numbered 5, after V lost 3 bases and J lost 2 bases. The CDR3 sequence: CATSDGSGGDTDTQYF. DNA of the CDR3: TGTGCCACCAGTGATGGTAGCGGGGGAGACACAGATACGCAGTATTTT.

This clonotype occurred a few times. The chain has TRBV11-3 and TRBJ2-1; D gene ambiguous. CDR1 and CDR2 from the germline V gene are SGHNT and YENEEA. V lost 5 bases, J lost 7 bases, and 9 bases lay in between. The CDR3 sequence is 12 residues long. DNA of the CDR3: TGTGCCAGCAGCCTCGAGCCGAATGAGCAGTTCTTC. It specifies CASSLEPNEQFF.

This clonotype was detected only a few times. The chain is built from TRBV30 and TRBJ2-3; D perhaps matches TRBD2 (5 bases). There are 12 residues in the CDR3. The germline V gene encodes CDR1 GTSNPN and CDR2 SVGIG (reference sequence). The V and J ends lost 3 bases and 2 bases respectively, with 6 bases between them. Written as DNA, the CDR3 is TGTGCCTGGAGACTAGTCACAGATACGCAGTATTTT. It translates to CAWRLVTDTQYF.

The rearrangement uses TRBV7-2 and TRBJ1-1; D may be TRBD1 (6 bases). Trimming cost V 4 bases and J 5 bases, with 8 bases left between them. Looked up from germline, CDR1 is SGHTA and CDR2 is FQGNSA. The CDR3 is 12 amino acids. The CDR3 DNA follows: TGTGCCAGCAGCTACAGGGAAACTGAAGCTTTCTTT. It encodes CASSYRETEAFF. The full variable domain, in which reference TRBV7-2 and TRBJ1-1 provide the parts outside the CDR3, is GAGVSQSPSNKVTEKGKDVELRCDPISGHTALYWYRQSLGQGLEFLIYFQGNSAPDKSGLPSDRFSAERTGGSVSTLTIQRTQQEDSAVYLCASSYRETEAFFGQGTRLTVV.

The chain has TRBV7-3 and TRBJ2-1; maybe TRBD2 (5 bases). Germline CDR1 and CDR2: SGHTA and FQGTGA. Trimming took 3 bases from V and 9 from J, leaving 12 bases between them. The CDR3 covers 13 residues. In nucleotides, the CDR3 is TGTGCCAGCAGCTTTGGCGGGCAATCTGAGCAGTTCTTC. This translates into CASSFGGQSEQFF. The full variable domain, rest sourced from reference TRBV7-3 and TRBJ2-1, is GAGVSQTPSNKVTEKGKYVELRCDPISGHTALYWYRQSLGQGPEFLIYFQGTGAADDSGLPNDRFFAVRPEGSVSTLKIQRTERGDSAVYLCASSFGGQSEQFFGPGTRLTVL.